This T cell receptor (beta chain) was recorded in a study of neurological immune-mediated disorders. This clonotype showed up many times. Trimming removed 0 bases at V and 8 bases at J, with 11 bases between. From germline, CDR1 is LGHDT and CDR2 YNNKEL (reference sequence). The CDR3 is 14 residues long. Time point meaning: technical triplicate 3. As for the cDNA, it was generated by 5'RACE with 10-nucleotide random UMIs. Every sequencing run returned over 190 million TCR-beta sequences, which were derived from 15-18 subjects. TCRdb ran MiXCR on the 5' RACE reads and lists one entry per CDR3 protein. The data show some 47,000 distinct CDR3 sequences, 20% to 25% seen once.

The V gene is TRBV3-1, the J gene TRBJ2-1; D could derive from TRBD1 or TRBD2 (5 bases each). The source material was PBMCs. The TCR sequence derives from a man in his 60s with HTLV-1-associated myelopathy (HAM/TSP). The CDR3: CASSQEGLGDEQFF. The CDR3 DNA follows: TGTGCCAGCAGCCAAGAAGGTCTGGGGGATGAGCAGTTCTTC.